This paragraph reports one T cell receptor (beta chain). The target antigen is unknown. The table came from immunoSEQ multiplex PCR; TCRdb's copy has only in-frame clones and leaves some out. The sample holds 80,000 to 95,000 clones, 83% seen once. The data are from a study of PD-1 blockade in classical Hodgkin lymphoma. Study-level findings and limits: Repertoire difference causes, possibly disease activity or prior therapy, remain undefined.

Time point described: cycle 4 day 1 (C4D1), after six to seven weeks of nivolumab. Relapse after autologous stem cell transplantation occurred in every patient, and brentuximab vedotin exposure varied. V dropped 0 bases and J dropped 5 bases, with 8 bases sitting between them. The CDR3 runs to 14 residues. Germline assignment: CDR1 SGHRS and CDR2 YFSETQ. The chain recombines TRBV5-1 with TRBJ1-4; D gene unclear. The sequenced sample was peripheral blood mononuclear cells (PBMCs), obtained before the fourth cycle of nivolumab. This TCR derives from a human donor with classical Hodgkin lymphoma. CDR3 sequence: CASSLAGRNEKLFF. CDR3 nucleotides: TGCGCCAGCAGCTTGGCCGGGAGGAATGAAAAACTGTTTTTT.